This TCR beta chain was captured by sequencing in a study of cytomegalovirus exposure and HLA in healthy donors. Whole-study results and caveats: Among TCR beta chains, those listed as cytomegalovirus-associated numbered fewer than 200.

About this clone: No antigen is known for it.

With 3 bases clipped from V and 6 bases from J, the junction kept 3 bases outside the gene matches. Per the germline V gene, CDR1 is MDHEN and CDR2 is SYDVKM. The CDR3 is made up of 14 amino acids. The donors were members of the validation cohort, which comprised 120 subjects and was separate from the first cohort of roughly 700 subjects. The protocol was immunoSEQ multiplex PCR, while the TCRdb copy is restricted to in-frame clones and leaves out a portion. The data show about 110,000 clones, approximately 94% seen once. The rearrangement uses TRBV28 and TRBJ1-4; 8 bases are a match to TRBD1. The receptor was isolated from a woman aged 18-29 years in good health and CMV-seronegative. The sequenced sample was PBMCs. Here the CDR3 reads CASSFGQGDEKLFF. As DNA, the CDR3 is TGTGCCAGCAGTTTTGGACAGGGCGATGAAAAACTGTTTTTT.